Measured by frequency, the clone carrying this T cell receptor (beta chain) is medium-sized (0.01 to 0.1%). Its antigen is not identified. About 37,500 genome equivalents of blood DNA were amplified for TRB. The data belong to a study of T cell clusters in autoimmune cytopenias. Background on the study: The median distinct TRB clonotype count was a few thousand per sample, from a median around 49,000 reads.

Study outcomes and limitations: Primary autoimmune cytopenia patients appeared to lack physiological T cell clusters present in healthy donors. A dominant lymphoma-associated repertoire apparently masked the cluster-lack signature in secondary cytopenia versus chronic lymphocytic leukemia. No experiment has yet validated the function of the T cell clusters defined in silico.

In germline, CDR1 is SGHAT, CDR2 FQNNGV. The CDR3 is 15 amino acids. TRB rearrangements were amplified by touch-down multiplex PCR with mixed TRB-A/B primers. TCRdb reprocessed the multiplex PCR reads and reports one entry per CDR3 protein, with no DNA. The record lists 3,500 or so distinct CDR3 sequences, of which the ten most abundant hold over 35%. This sequence joins TRBV11-2 and TRBJ2-7; TCRdb names TRBD1, which stays unverified in the absence of DNA. The receptor comes from a human donor with an autoimmune cytopenia, with autoimmune hepatitis or in good health (not recorded which). Sequenced input: peripheral blood. The CDR3 sequence: CASSQRGQSSYEQYF.